This T cell receptor (beta chain) was profiled in a study of monozygotic twins with inflammatory bowel disease. This CDR3 has 13 residues. Germline V gene lookup returns CDR1 MNHEY and CDR2 SVGEGT. The authors drew approximately 2.4 ml of blood from each donor. Amplification used two nested PCRs: 16 cycles, then around 9 cycles, on TCRalpha/TCRbeta cDNA. TCRdb reprocessed the 5' RACE reads; each CDR3 protein has one entry and no DNA is given. The sample table includes fewer than 550,000 distinct CDR3 sequences. The sample comprised blood. The clonotype comes from a human donor with ulcerative colitis or Crohn's disease, or a healthy co-twin of an affected twin (not recorded which). The chain combines TRBV6-2 or TRBV6-3 with TRBJ2-1; TCRdb's D call of TRBD2 is untestable without DNA. CDR3: CATDSGGVDEQFF.